These 11 T cell receptor beta chains originate from one sample sequenced in a study of low-dose radiotherapy and immunotherapy resistance in tumors (dated by TCRdb to between 2020 and 2023). This specimen's time point label, per the study, means: before trial treatment. Sequencing relied on an Illumina MiniSeq. TCRs were amplified with Phusion for roughly 20 PCR cycles using a constant-region primer together with the adapter attached to the V primers. In-frame beta chains were kept once TCRdb had trimmed the public reads at Q25 with fastp and called clones with MiXCR. Every CDR3 protein is listed once, alongside the most common genes and DNA of its rows. Across this sample there are about 50,000 distinct CDR3 sequences, with 10% to 15% seen only once. Jointly, the top ten make up about 6% of the sample. The sequences come from PBMCs, collected before treatment. The receptors derive from a female donor with ovarian cancer.

This clonotype was seen many times. The chain combines TRBV2 with TRBJ2-5; 7 bases map to TRBD2. Trimming cost V 7 bases and J 3 bases; bases outside gene matches: 5. CDR3 size: 13 residues. CDR1 and CDR2 (germline): SNHLY, FYNNEI. The CDR3 reads CASIGREEETQYF. CDR3 coding DNA: TGTGCCAGCATTGGACGGGAGGAAGAGACCCAGTACTTC. Drawing the rest from reference TRBV2 and TRBJ2-5, the complete variable domain is EPEVTQTPSHQVTQMGQEVILRCVPISNHLYFYWYRQILGQKVEFLVSFYNNEISEKSEIFDDQFSVERPDGSNFTLKIRSTKLEDSAMYFCASIGREEETQYFGPGTRLLVL.

This clonotype was observed at least ten times. The chain recombines TRBV29-1 with TRBJ2-7, with 11 bases aligning to TRBD1. The CDR3 sequence is 12 residues long. V gave up 6 bases and J gave up 3 bases; unmatched junction bases: 1. Germline CDR1 reads SQVTM; CDR2 reads ANQGSEA. CDR3 amino acids: CSVGTGGYEQYF. The CDR3 DNA follows: TGCAGCGTGGGGACAGGGGGCTACGAGCAGTACTTC.

This clonotype was seen many times. This rearrangement joins TRBV19 to TRBJ2-7; no reliable D call. The CDR3 has 15 amino acids. CDR1 is LNHDA and CDR2 is SQIVND in the germline V gene (reference sequence). V lost 8 bases and J lost 4, with 21 bases in between. This CDR3 is CASRSVGTNGYEQYF. CDR3 DNA sequence: TGTGCCAGTCGATCAGTGGGCACTAACGGGTACGAGCAGTACTTC.

This clonotype came up many times. This chain joins TRBV12-5 and TRBJ2-2, with 8 nucleotides matching TRBD2. Unmatched junction bases numbered 4, after V lost 0 bases and J lost 1 base. The CDR3 runs 17 residues. Germline values: CDR1 LGHNT, CDR2 FRNRAP. DNA for the CDR3: TGTGCTAGTGGTTTGGTACCGGCGGGGGGGAACACCGGGGAGCTGTTTTTT. Encoded protein: CASGLVPAGGNTGELFF.

This clonotype has ten or more counts. V and J are TRBV20-1 and TRBJ2-1; D is undetermined. There are 12 residues in the CDR3. Germline V CDR1 and CDR2: DFQATT, SNEGSKA (reference sequence). The germline V and J ends were trimmed by 7 bases and 6 bases, with 13 bases remaining between them. The CDR3 sequence: CSGEALGNEQFF. The CDR3, as DNA: TGCAGTGGAGAGGCCTTGGGCAATGAGCAGTTCTTC.

In its sample, this clonotype was seen many times. The CDR3 DNA follows: TGCAGTGCTACAGGGGCCACTAGCACAGATACGCAGTATTTT. Amino acids: CSATGATSTDTQYF. The rearrangement links TRBV20-1 to TRBJ2-3, with a weak D call TRBD1 (6 bases). Trimming took 4 bases from V and 0 from J, leaving 11 bases between them. Germline values: CDR1 DFQATT, CDR2 SNEGSKA (reference sequence). The CDR3 totals 14 residues.

This clonotype was counted between two and nine times. A far more abundant clone sits one base away, making this likely a read error. The CDR3 region is CARSFSTGTIREQYF. The CDR3 DNA sequence: TGCGCCAGAAGCTTCTCGACAGGGACGATTCGCGAGCAGTACTTC. V usage is TRBV5-3 and J usage is TRBJ2-7; 7 bases match TRBD1. TRBV5-3 is known as an ORF, though its function is uncertain. The CDR3 length is 15 residues.

This clonotype occurred many times. The J gene is TRBJ2-4, the V gene TRBV12-3 or TRBV12-4, with D possibly called TRBD1 or TRBD2 (5 bases each). The V end was cut by 6 bases, the J end by 7 bases, with 16 bases between. The CDR3 runs to 14 residues. CDR3 nucleotide sequence: TGTGCCAGCAGGCTAGGGGAGTCTGGGAACATTCAGTACTTC. It codes for CASRLGESGNIQYF.

This clonotype was picked up many times. The rearrangement links TRBV9 to TRBJ2-5; the D gene is possibly TRBD2 (6 bases). This CDR3 contains 16 residues. The V gene's germline CDR1 is SGDLS and CDR2 YYNGEE. Between the trimmed V and J ends, which lost 1 base and 4 bases, there was a span of 17 bases. CDR3 residues: CASSVQGTQIGETQYF. The CDR3 nucleotides read TGTGCCAGCAGCGTACAAGGGACTCAAATTGGAGAGACCCAGTACTTC.

At least ten counts were recorded for this clonotype. J is TRBJ2-3 and V is TRBV9; 15 bases map to TRBD2. The CDR3 extends over 20 amino acids. Germline assignment: CDR1 SGDLS and CDR2 YYNGEE. Trimming removed 4 bases from V and 0 bases from J; junction bases left unmatched: 12. CDR3 in DNA: TGTGCCAGCAGCCCCGGAGCGGGACTAGCGGGGGGCAAGAGCACAGATACGCAGTATTTT. Its translation is CASSPGAGLAGGKSTDTQYF.

About this clonotype itself: One base separates it from a far larger clone, so it is likely a read error. The chain combines TRBV5-1 with TRBJ2-1; unclear D gene. V lost 4 bases, J lost 10 bases, and 21 bases lay in between. CDR1 and CDR2 from the germline V gene are SGHRS and YFSETQ. This CDR3 region has 15 residues. CDR3 amino acids: CASSPTPVAAREQFF. The CDR3 nucleotides are TGCGCCAGCAGCCCGACTCCTGTAGCCGCTCGCGAGCAGTTCTTC.